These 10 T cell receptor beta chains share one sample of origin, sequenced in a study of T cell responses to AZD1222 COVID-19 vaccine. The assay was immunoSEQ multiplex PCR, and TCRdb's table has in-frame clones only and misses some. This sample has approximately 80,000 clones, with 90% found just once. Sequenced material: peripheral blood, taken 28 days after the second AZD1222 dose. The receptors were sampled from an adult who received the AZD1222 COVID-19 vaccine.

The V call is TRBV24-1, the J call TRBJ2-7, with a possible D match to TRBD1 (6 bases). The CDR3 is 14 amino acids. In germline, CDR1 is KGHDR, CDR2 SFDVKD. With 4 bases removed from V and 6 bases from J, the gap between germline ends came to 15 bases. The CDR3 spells CATSDNLQGSEQYF. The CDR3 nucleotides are TGTGCCACCAGTGACAATTTACAGGGCTCCGAGCAGTACTTC.

In DNA, the CDR3 is TGTGCCAGCAGTCCCGGGACAGCCCAGCCCCAGCATTTT. This encodes CASSPGTAQPQHF. The chain combines TRBV6-5 with TRBJ1-5; 7 nucleotides line up with TRBD1. Germline CDR1 MNHEY, CDR2 SVGAGI. This CDR3 contains 13 residues. V dropped 5 bases and J dropped 7; count of bases not matched to a gene: 5.

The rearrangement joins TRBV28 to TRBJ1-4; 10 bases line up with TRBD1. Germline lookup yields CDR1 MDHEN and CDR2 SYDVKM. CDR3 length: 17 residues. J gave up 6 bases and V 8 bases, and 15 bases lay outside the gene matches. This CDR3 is CASAAPGQGKLDEKLFF. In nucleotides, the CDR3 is TGTGCCAGCGCTGCCCCGGGACAGGGGAAATTGGATGAAAAACTGTTTTTT. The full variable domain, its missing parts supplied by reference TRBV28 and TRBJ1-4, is DVKVTQSSRYLVKRTGEKVFLECVQDMDHENMFWYRQDPGLGLRLIYFSYDVKMKEKGDIPEGYSVSREKKERFSLILESASTNQTSMYLCASAAPGQGKLDEKLFFGSGTQLSVL.

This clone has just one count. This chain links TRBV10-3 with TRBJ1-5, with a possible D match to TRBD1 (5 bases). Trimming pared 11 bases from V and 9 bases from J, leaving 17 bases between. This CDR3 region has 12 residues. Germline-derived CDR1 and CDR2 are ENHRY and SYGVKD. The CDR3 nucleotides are TGTGCCCCTCTAGCCGGGGGGACGCCCCAGCATTTT. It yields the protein CAPLAGGTPQHF.

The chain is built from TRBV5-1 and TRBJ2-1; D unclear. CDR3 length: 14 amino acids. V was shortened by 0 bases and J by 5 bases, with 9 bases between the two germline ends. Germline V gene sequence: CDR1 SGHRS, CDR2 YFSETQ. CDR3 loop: CASSLVGLDNEQFF. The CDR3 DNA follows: TGCGCCAGCAGCTTGGTAGGGCTGGACAATGAGCAGTTCTTC.

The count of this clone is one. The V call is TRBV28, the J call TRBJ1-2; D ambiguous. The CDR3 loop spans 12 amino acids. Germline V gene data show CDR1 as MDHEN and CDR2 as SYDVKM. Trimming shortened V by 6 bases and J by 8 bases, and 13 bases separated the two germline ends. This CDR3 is CASRPPLGGYTF. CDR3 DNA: TGTGCCAGCAGACCCCCCCTAGGAGGCTACACCTTC.

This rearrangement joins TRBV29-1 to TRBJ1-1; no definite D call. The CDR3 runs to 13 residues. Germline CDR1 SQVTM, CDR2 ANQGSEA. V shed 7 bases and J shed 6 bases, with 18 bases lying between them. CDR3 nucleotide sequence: TGCAGCGCCAGCGCTCAGTCCGGGGCTGAAGCTTTCTTT. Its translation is CSASAQSGAEAFF.

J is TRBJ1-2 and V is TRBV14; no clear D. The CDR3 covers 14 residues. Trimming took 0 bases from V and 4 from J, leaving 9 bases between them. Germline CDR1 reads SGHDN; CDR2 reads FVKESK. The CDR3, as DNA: TGTGCCAGCAGCCAAGATCCCAGGATCTATGGCTACACCTTC. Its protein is CASSQDPRIYGYTF.

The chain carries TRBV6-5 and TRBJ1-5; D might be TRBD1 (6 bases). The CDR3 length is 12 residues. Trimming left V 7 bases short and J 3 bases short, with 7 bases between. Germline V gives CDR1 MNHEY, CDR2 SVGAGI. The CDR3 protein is CASTGDNQPQHF. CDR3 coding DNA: TGTGCCAGCACAGGGGACAATCAGCCCCAGCATTTT.

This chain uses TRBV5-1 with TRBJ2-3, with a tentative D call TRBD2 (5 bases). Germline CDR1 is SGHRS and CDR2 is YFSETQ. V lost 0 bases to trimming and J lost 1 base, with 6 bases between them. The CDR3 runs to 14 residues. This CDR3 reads CASSLGGGTDTQYF. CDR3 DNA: TGCGCCAGCAGCTTGGGGGGAGGCACAGATACGCAGTATTTT. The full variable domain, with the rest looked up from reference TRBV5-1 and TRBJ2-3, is KAGVTQTPRYLIKTRGQQVTLSCSPISGHRSVSWYQQTPGQGLQFLFEYFSETQRNKGNFPGRFSGRQFSNSRSEMNVSTLELGDSALYLCASSLGGGTDTQYFGPGTRLTVL.